This TCR beta chain stems from a study of blood T cell repertoires in COVID-19. Across the study: Sites in the United States, Italy and Spain provided acute and convalescent COVID-19 samples. The cDNA or gDNA used as material had been derived from T cells, B-cell-depleted T cells, or PBMCs.

In the authors' workflow: By means of reference gene primer amplification, nucleated cell counts were estimated. Generated by immunoSEQ multiplex PCR, the TCRdb table keeps only in-frame clones and is missing some. The V and J calls and the clone size are those of that table, but D and trimming were determined from the DNA. Here the sample spans 300,000 to 450,000 clones, roughly 86% being singletons. Germline loops: CDR1 SGHDN, CDR2 FVKESK. The germline V and J ends were trimmed by 1 base and 0 bases, with 13 bases remaining between them. This CDR3 is 17 amino acids long. The chain uses TRBV14 and TRBJ2-1, with D perhaps TRBD2 (5 bases). The sample taken for sequencing was peripheral blood. This TCR was sampled from a human donor with acute or convalescent COVID-19. The donor label of this sample is uncertain. CDR3 in amino acids: CASSQVGGSSSYNEQFF. The CDR3 bases are TGTGCCAGCAGCCAAGTAGGCGGGTCCAGCTCCTACAATGAGCAGTTCTTC.